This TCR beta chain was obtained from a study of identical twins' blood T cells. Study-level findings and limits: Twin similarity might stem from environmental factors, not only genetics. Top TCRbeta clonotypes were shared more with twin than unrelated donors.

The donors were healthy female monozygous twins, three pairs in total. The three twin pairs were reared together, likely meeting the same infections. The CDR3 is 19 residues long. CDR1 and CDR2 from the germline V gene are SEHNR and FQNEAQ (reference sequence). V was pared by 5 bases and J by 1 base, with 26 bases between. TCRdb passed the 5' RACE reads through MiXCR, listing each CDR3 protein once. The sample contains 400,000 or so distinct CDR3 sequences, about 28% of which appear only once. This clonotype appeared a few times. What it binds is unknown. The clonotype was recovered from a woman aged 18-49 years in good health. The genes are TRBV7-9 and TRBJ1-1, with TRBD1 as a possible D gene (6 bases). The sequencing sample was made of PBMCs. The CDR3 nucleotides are TGTGCCAGCAGCATATGGCCCCGCGGGACACTCAAGGGGAACACTGAAGCTTTCTTT. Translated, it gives CASSIWPRGTLKGNTEAFF.